This T cell receptor beta chain was sequenced during a study of blood T cells in healthy people across ages. This CDR3 has 17 residues. V lost 0 bases to trimming and J lost 3 bases, with 17 bases between them. Germline assignment: CDR1 MNHEY and CDR2 SVGAGI. Aged about 6 to 100, donors were systemically healthy Caucasians from Russia. For every donor, a draw yielded 9.5 to 10 milliliters of peripheral blood. A second PCR, run for roughly 7 to 11 cycles, used a sample-barcoded 5' primer plus a J-beta primer mix. CDR3-containing paired-end reads numbering at least 2.5 million came from each sample. Using its own MiXCR run on the 5' RACE reads, TCRdb lists one record per CDR3 protein. The top ten hold 22% of the sample, which has 700,000 to 950,000 distinct CDR3 sequences, roughly 60% seen once.

The sample taken for sequencing was blood. V is TRBV6-5 and J is TRBJ1-1; no firm D call. This receptor was obtained from a man aged 25 to 45 in good health. The CDR3 coding sequence is TGTGCCAGCAGTTACTCTCAAAAGACGAGGGCTGACACTGAAGCTTTCTTT. Translated: CASSYSQKTRADTEAFF.